This TCR beta chain was captured in a study of Graves' ophthalmopathy and Graves' hyperthyroidism (dated by TCRdb to 2017 to 2018). With regard to the full study: Peripheral blood was collected at initial diagnosis, prior to any treatment. The study used signatures of the TCR beta repertoire to tell Graves' ophthalmopathy apart from Graves' hyperthyroidism and to predict which patients would progress to ophthalmopathy. In total, some 130 blood samples were TCR-sequenced: around 42 ophthalmopathy, approximately 80 hyperthyroidism and approximately 17 hyperthyroidism-to-ophthalmopathy patients. To explore V-J signatures that separate ophthalmopathy from hyperthyroidism, a discovery set of about a hundred patients was enrolled, consisting of about 45 with ophthalmopathy and about 60 with stable hyperthyroidism. An independent validation cohort was composed of 18 hyperthyroidism patients and more than 15 patients who later progressed from hyperthyroidism to ophthalmopathy. T-cell repertoires of thyroid tissue and blood were compared in about 6 hyperthyroidism patients. Once sampling was done, hyperthyroidism patients were given methimazole at a starting dose of 30 mg daily, while ophthalmopathy patients were given high-dose intravenous methylprednisolone. Overall study results and their limits: In cross-validation, the 13-signature model distinguished ophthalmopathy from stable hyperthyroidism with 85% to 90% sensitivity and approximately 81% specificity, and in the test set the corresponding values were approximately 80% and 68%. Sample size was not statistically predetermined, and group allocation was not concealed from the investigators. In validation, the model predicted ophthalmopathy progression with about 64% sensitivity and around 72% specificity; around twelve predicted patients were CT-confirmed with GO in a median of about 7.1 months. Most of the expanded thyroid clonotypes with a frequency above 0.001 were also detected in blood, and it was suggested that the thyroid immune response may be reflected by blood repertoires.

The ophthalmopathy patients had moderately to severely active disease, with a Clinical Activity Score of 3 or higher, a NOSPECS grade of 4 or higher, and a disease duration of less than 3 months. Patients with other autoimmune diseases, uncontrolled infections, pregnancy or lactation were excluded from the study. Clinical symptoms, serum thyroxine, TRAb, thyroid ultrasound and orbital computed tomography were used for diagnosis. PBMCs were isolated from 7.5 to 10 ml of fresh peripheral blood by Ficoll-Paque density gradient centrifugation. Total RNA was extracted using Trizol reagent, and RNA quality was checked on an Agilent 2100 Bioanalyzer. The CDR3 has 17 amino acids, counting the end cysteine and phenylalanine. The sequence is cut down to CDR3 DNA, 51 bases in frame from base 1. The germline V gene supplies CDR1 SGDLS and CDR2 YYNGEE. Trimming leaves V shorter by 0 bases and J shorter by 5 bases, with the junction holding 13 bases beyond the gene matches.

Details on this clonotype: Its target antigen remains unknown. No much larger clone is present one base from it, and per-base qualities are unavailable.

For repertoire sequencing, the TCR beta CDR3 regions were amplified from RNA transcripts. The first round was an RT-PCR using HTBI primers with the Qiagen OneStep RT-PCR kit, and this first round was followed by a second-round multiplex PCR, then size selection and purification. Libraries were sequenced on an Illumina HiSeq2000 using paired-end 100 bp reads. The source study handled its data this way. SOAPnuke was used to process the reads, throwing out any read that had adapters, had uncalled bases, had a mean Phred below 15, or lacked an exact constant-primer or identifier match. High-quality paired reads were merged with COPE v1.2.5. Unique nucleotide sequences were defined as clonotypes and aligned to IMGT TRB V, D and J references using MiTCR v1.1. Analysis was restricted to V-J combinations with a frequency above 0.0001, which covered approximately 99% of repertoires. For each V-J combination, a TCR clonal expansion and chaos score was defined as F50 clonal expansion divided by the chaos observed in the TCRdist matrix. Welch's t-statistics and random forest were used to reduce the features to about twelve V-J combinations, which were then used as input to a naive Bayes classifier. The similarity between thyroid and blood repertoires was quantified using the Morisita-Horn index. Starting from the raw public reads, TCRdb applied fastp trimming at Q25, assembled clones with MiXCR and retained in-frame beta chains. Each record represents a unique CDR3 protein, reported with the most common genes and DNA among its rows. These V and J calls rely on TCRdb rather than the paper's analysis. This sample gives 200,000 to 250,000 distinct CDR3 sequences in total; about 46% of them show up just once. The ten most abundant clones make up approximately 44% of the sample.

This receptor was identified in an adult man with Graves' ophthalmopathy. Sequenced input: peripheral blood. Rearrangement joined TRBV9 to TRBJ2-5; 7 bases in between match TRBD2. This receptor carries the CDR3 CASSVASSGYRGETQYF. The DNA is TGTGCCAGCAGCGTAGCTTCTAGCGGATACCGGGGGGAGACCCAGTACTTC.